This TCR beta chain was sequenced in a study of cytomegalovirus exposure and HLA in healthy donors. CDR1 is MDHEN, CDR2 SYDVKM, per germline. V was shortened by 2 bases and J by 2 bases, with 6 bases between the two germline ends. The CDR3 extends over 13 amino acids. The PCR had 60 Vbeta and 13 Jbeta primers. Clones were read by immunoSEQ multiplex PCR, and TCRdb kept only the in-frame ones, dropping some. This table holds over 140,000 clones, 70% to 85% found once. The J gene is TRBJ1-2, the V gene TRBV28; D gene unclear. Sequenced sample: PBMCs. This TCR came from a man aged 30 to 39 in good health and CMV-seropositive. The CDR3 loop reads CASSLRRNYGYTF. The CDR3 coding sequence is TGTGCCAGCAGTTTACGGCGGAACTATGGCTACACCTTC.